The entry below describes one T cell receptor beta chain. Assay: immunoSEQ multiplex PCR; the TCRdb copy retains only in-frame clones and omits some. The sample lists 220,000 or so clones; around 81% were seen once. The sample originates from a study of blood T cell repertoires in COVID-19. Study-wide context: Samples taken during acute and convalescent COVID-19 were collected in the United States, Italy and Spain.

The germline V gene encodes CDR1 LNHDA and CDR2 SQIVND (reference sequence). The CDR3 contains 15 residues. The ends were cut back, 4 bases at V and 0 bases at J, with 9 bases in the middle. The J gene is TRBJ2-2, the V gene TRBV19, with D unclear. The sequenced sample consisted of peripheral blood. The TCR originated in a woman aged 55-75 years with acute or convalescent COVID-19. This CDR3 is CASSTPPANTGELFF. CDR3 in DNA: TGTGCCAGTAGTACCCCCCCCGCGAACACCGGGGAGCTGTTTTTT.